This T cell receptor beta chain originates from a study of cytomegalovirus exposure and HLA in healthy donors. Study-level points and caveats: TCR beta chains numbering some 150 were designated cytomegalovirus-associated. Subsequent analysis found a tendency for first-cohort TCR clusters to co-occur within the 120 or so validation repertoires. In vitro assays verified that three CMV-associated chains recognized CMV antigens specifically.

The donors were part of the validation cohort, which consisted of more than 90 subjects and was separate from the first cohort of several hundred subjects. Profiling relied on immunoSEQ multiplex PCR, and the TCRdb table lists in-frame clones only, not all of them. The sample includes 100,000 to 150,000 clones, about 96% seen only once; the top ten take about 1.7%. Worth noting for this clone: What it binds is unknown.

This CDR3 is 12 amino acids long. The germline gives CDR1 SGHAT, CDR2 FQNNGV. Trimming removed 3 bases at V and 7 bases at J, with 10 bases between. The TCR originated in a man in his late teens or twenties in good health and CMV-seronegative. The chain couples TRBV11-2 to TRBJ2-7; D remains ambiguous. The material sequenced was PBMCs. CDR3 nucleotide sequence: TGTGCCAGCAGCTTGGCCAGCGAGGAGCAGTACTTC. Its translation is CASSLASEEQYF. The variable domain in full, completed from reference TRBV11-2 and TRBJ2-7, reads EAGVAQSPRYKIIEKRQSVAFWCNPISGHATLYWYQQILGQGPKLLIQFQNNGVVDDSQLPKDRFSAERLKGVDSTLKIQPAKLEDSAVYLCASSLASEEQYFGPGTRLTVT.